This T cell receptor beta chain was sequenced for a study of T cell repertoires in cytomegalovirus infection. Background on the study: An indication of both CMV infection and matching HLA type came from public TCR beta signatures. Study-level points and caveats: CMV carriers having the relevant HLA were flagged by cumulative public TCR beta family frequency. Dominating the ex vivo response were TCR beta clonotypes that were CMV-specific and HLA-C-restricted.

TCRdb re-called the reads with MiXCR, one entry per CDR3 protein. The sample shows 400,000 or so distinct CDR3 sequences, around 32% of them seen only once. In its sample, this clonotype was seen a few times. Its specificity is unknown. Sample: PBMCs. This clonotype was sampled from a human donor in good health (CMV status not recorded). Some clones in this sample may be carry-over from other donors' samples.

CDR3 nucleotides: TGTGCCAGCAGCTTACTAGCGGGGGGGCGAAGTAGACCAACAGATACGCAGTATTTT. It codes for CASSLLAGGRSRPTDTQYF. The chain employs TRBV7-8 and TRBJ2-3; 12 nucleotides line up with TRBD2. In germline, CDR1 is SGHVS, CDR2 FQNEAQ. The J segment lost 3 bases and the V segment lost 2 bases, leaving 12 bases of the junction unmatched. This CDR3 has 19 amino acids.